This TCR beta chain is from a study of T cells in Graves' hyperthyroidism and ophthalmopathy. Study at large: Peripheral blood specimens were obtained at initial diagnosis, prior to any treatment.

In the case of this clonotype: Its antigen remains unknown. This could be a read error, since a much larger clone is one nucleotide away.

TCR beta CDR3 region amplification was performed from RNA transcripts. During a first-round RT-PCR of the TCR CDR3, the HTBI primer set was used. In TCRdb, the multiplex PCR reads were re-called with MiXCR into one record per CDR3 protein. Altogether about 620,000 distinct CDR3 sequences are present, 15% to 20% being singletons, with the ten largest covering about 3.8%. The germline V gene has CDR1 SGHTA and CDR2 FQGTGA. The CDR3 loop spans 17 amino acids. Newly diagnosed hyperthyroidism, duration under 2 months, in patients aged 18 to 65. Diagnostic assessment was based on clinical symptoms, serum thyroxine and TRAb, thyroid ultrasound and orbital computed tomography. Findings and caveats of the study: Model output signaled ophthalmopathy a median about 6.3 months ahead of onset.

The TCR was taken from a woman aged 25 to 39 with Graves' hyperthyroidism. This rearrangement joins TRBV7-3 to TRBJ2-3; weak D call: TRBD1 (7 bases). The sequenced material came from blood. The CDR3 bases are TGTGCCAGCAGCTTAAGGCCAGGGGGGATTTACACAGATACGCGGTATTTT. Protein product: CASSLRPGGIYTDTRYF. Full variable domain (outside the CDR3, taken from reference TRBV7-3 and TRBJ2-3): GAGVSQTPSNKVTEKGKYVELRCDPISGHTALYWYRQSLGQGPEFLIYFQGTGAADDSGLPNDRFFAVRPEGSVSTLKIQRTERGDSAVYLCASSLRPGGIYTDTRYFGPGTRLTVL.